The next 29 T cell receptor beta chains were all read from a single sample in a study of blood T cell repertoires in COVID-19. Profiling relied on immunoSEQ multiplex PCR, and the TCRdb table lists in-frame clones only, not all of them. The table includes under 450,000 clones, about 89% detected once. The sample was PBMCs or T cells enriched from blood (not recorded which). The source is a man between 25 and 39 years old who had recovered from COVID-19.

This clone was seen only a few times. Other DNA variants within this sample encode the same CDR3. The rearrangement uses TRBV7-9 and TRBJ1-1, with TRBD1 matching over 9 bases. The CDR3 loop spans 14 amino acids. CDR1 and CDR2 (germline): SEHNR, FQNEAQ (reference sequence). The V and J ends lost 4 bases and 5 bases, in that order; junction bases with no gene match: 5. This CDR3 is CASSSRTGETEAFF. CDR3 nucleotides: TGTGCCAGCAGCTCAAGGACAGGGGAGACTGAAGCTTTCTTT.

This chain links TRBV27 with TRBJ2-2, with TRBD1 identical over 9 bases. The CDR3 runs 16 residues. Trimming at V came to 3 bases and at J to 10 bases, leaving 12 bases not matched to a gene. Germline CDR1 is MNHEY and CDR2 is SMNVEV (reference sequence). The CDR3 loop is CASSLPGQGTAAELFF. The CDR3 nucleotides are TGTGCCAGCAGTTTGCCGGGACAGGGAACTGCCGCGGAGCTGTTTTTT.

The gene calls are TRBV6-5 and TRBJ2-7; 8 nucleotides line up with TRBD1. J gave up 3 bases and V 7 bases, and 5 bases lay outside the gene matches. This CDR3 comprises 13 residues. CDR1 is MNHEY, CDR2 SVGAGI, per germline. CDR3 DNA: TGTGCCAGCACCGGGACAGGTCTCTACGAGCAGTACTTC. It is translated as CASTGTGLYEQYF.

V gene TRBV5-8 combines with J gene TRBJ2-3, with D unresolved. V was cut by 2 bases and J by 0 bases, with 7 bases left in between. This CDR3 is 14 amino acids long. Germline CDR1 SGHTS, CDR2 YDEGEE. The CDR3 nucleotides are TGTGCCAGCAGCTTAAAGACTAGCACAGATACGCAGTATTTT. Residues: CASSLKTSTDTQYF.

The J gene is TRBJ1-1, the V gene TRBV12-3 or TRBV12-4; D uncertain. The CDR3 has 12 amino acids. V dropped 5 bases and J dropped 10 bases, with 14 bases sitting between them. The CDR3 DNA follows: TGTGCCAGCAGTCCGGGATACGGTGGAGCTTTCTTT. Translated: CASSPGYGGAFF.

This rearrangement joins TRBV6-5 to TRBJ2-7; 10 nucleotides match TRBD1. Germline loops: CDR1 MNHEY, CDR2 SVGAGI. V shed 11 bases, J shed 2 bases, and the junction held 6 bases outside the gene matches. The CDR3 is 13 residues long. CDR3 sequence: CAYRTGGTYEQYF. In DNA, the CDR3 is TGTGCCTATAGGACAGGGGGAACCTACGAGCAGTACTTC.

This sequence joins TRBV3-1 (or the pseudogene TRBV3-2) and TRBJ1-2; D is unclear. Germline V gene data show CDR1 as LGHDT and CDR2 as YNNKEL (reference sequence). Between the trimmed V and J ends, which lost 1 base and 8 bases, there was a span of 11 bases. This CDR3 is built from 13 residues. The CDR3 loop is CASSQVSLRGYTF. CDR3 sequence (DNA): TGTGCCAGCAGCCAAGTCAGTCTGAGGGGCTACACCTTC.

The V call is TRBV2, the J call TRBJ1-2, with a weak D call TRBD1 (6 bases). CDR3 length: 15 residues. From germline, CDR1 is SNHLY and CDR2 FYNNEI. Trimming removed 0 bases from V and 8 bases from J, with 16 bases in between. The CDR3 DNA reads as TGTGCCAGCAGTGAAGCGGCCCACAGGGTTGGAGGCTACACCTTC. Translation gives CASSEAAHRVGGYTF. Full variable domain (rest looked up from reference TRBV2 and TRBJ1-2): EPEVTQTPSHQVTQMGQEVILRCVPISNHLYFYWYRQILGQKVEFLVSFYNNEISEKSEIFDDQFSVERPDGSNFTLKIRSTKLEDSAMYFCASSEAAHRVGGYTFGSGTRLTVV.

This rearrangement joins TRBV6-5 to TRBJ1-2; D is unclear. The V and J ends lost 4 bases and 4 bases respectively, with 7 bases between them. The CDR3 extends over 12 amino acids. Germline V CDR1 and CDR2: MNHEY, SVGAGI. Written as DNA, the CDR3 is TGTGCCAGCAGTTCCGGGTTCTATGGCTACACCTTC. Its protein is CASSSGFYGYTF.

The chain recombines TRBV30 with TRBJ1-4; D is perhaps TRBD1 (5 bases). Trimming took off 3 bases at V and 11 bases at J, with 13 bases between the two ends. This CDR3 spans 12 amino acids. The germline V gene has CDR1 GTSNPN and CDR2 SVGIG (reference sequence). CDR3 DNA: TGTGCCTGGAGCCCATCGGGGGGGAAACTGTTTTTT. This codes for CAWSPSGGKLFF.

The J gene is TRBJ1-1, the V gene TRBV18; D is perhaps TRBD1 (5 bases). The CDR3 has 14 residues. CDR1 is KGHSH and CDR2 is LQKENI in the germline V gene. The V and J ends lost 5 bases and 0 bases respectively, with 10 bases between them. The CDR3 DNA reads TGTGCCAGCTCATTAGACAGCTTGAACACTGAAGCTTTCTTT. It is translated as CASSLDSLNTEAFF.

The V and J genes are TRBV7-9 and TRBJ1-3; TRBD1 is a possible D gene (6 bases). The CDR3 runs 17 residues. The V end lost 5 bases, the J end lost 0 bases, and 17 bases lay between the germline ends. Per the germline V gene, CDR1 is SEHNR and CDR2 is FQNEAQ (reference sequence). CDR3 bases: TGTGCCAGCAGCCCGAAGACAGGTCCGAGCTCTGGAAACACCATATATTTT. This gives the protein CASSPKTGPSSGNTIYF.

In this sample, this clone turned up once. CDR3 residues: CASSATGGRTYEQYF. In DNA, the CDR3 is TGTGCCAGCTCAGCCACAGGGGGCCGAACCTACGAGCAGTACTTC. This chain uses TRBV18 with TRBJ2-7; 9 bases agree with TRBD1. The germline CDR1 and CDR2 sequences are KGHSH and LQKENI. V lost 5 bases, J lost 2 bases, and 7 bases stayed unmatched. The CDR3 is made up of 15 amino acids.

V is TRBV9 and J is TRBJ1-3, with no clear D. Germline V gene sequence: CDR1 SGDLS, CDR2 YYNGEE. The CDR3 covers 16 residues. The V end was cut by 0 bases, the J end by 0 bases, with 10 bases between. The CDR3 loop is CASSVGGLHSGNTIYF. The CDR3, as DNA: TGTGCCAGCAGCGTAGGTGGACTCCACTCTGGAAACACCATATATTTT.

V is TRBV7-9 and J is TRBJ2-1, with TRBD1 as a possible D gene (5 bases). Trimming stripped 5 bases from V and 4 bases from J, with 12 bases between. Germline V gene lookup returns CDR1 SEHNR and CDR2 FQNEAQ (reference sequence). The CDR3 has 14 residues. CDR3: CASSDRKEYNEQFF. The CDR3 nucleotides are TGTGCCAGCAGCGACAGAAAAGAGTACAATGAGCAGTTCTTC.

V usage is TRBV6-5 and J usage is TRBJ2-5, with 8 positions matching TRBD2. In germline, CDR1 is MNHEY, CDR2 SVGAGI. The CDR3 has 14 amino acids. V lost 6 bases and J lost 4; bases outside the gene matches: 7. The CDR3 sequence is CASRKAGGGETQYF. The CDR3 region has the DNA TGTGCCAGCAGAAAGGCGGGGGGTGGAGAGACCCAGTACTTC.

The gene calls are TRBV7-9 and TRBJ2-1, with TRBD1 matching over 11 bases. The germline gives CDR1 SEHNR, CDR2 FQNEAQ (reference sequence). The V and J ends lost 4 bases and 4 bases, in that order; junction bases with no gene match: 3. The CDR3 consists of 15 residues. The CDR3 loop reads CASSSRDRGYNEQFF. DNA of the CDR3: TGTGCCAGCAGCTCCCGGGACAGGGGGTACAATGAGCAGTTCTTC.

The V and J genes are TRBV4-1 and TRBJ1-1; unclear D gene. Germline CDR1 and CDR2: MGHRA and YSYEKL. The CDR3 is 14 residues long. V shed 1 base and J shed 5 bases, with 11 bases lying between them. The CDR3 is CASSQVFGGTEAFF. The CDR3, as DNA: TGCGCCAGCAGCCAAGTATTTGGAGGTACTGAAGCTTTCTTT.

The chain combines TRBV4-3 with TRBJ1-2; 8 bases are a match to TRBD1. The J segment lost 5 bases and the V segment lost 5 bases, leaving 7 bases of the junction unmatched. The CDR3 contains 14 residues. Germline CDR1 reads LGHNA; CDR2 reads YSLEER. The CDR3 DNA sequence: TGCGCCAGCAGCAGCGGCAGGGGGCCTTATGGCTACACCTTC. As protein: CASSSGRGPYGYTF.

The chain couples TRBV7-2 to TRBJ1-5; 10 bases are shared with TRBD1. The CDR3 has 19 residues. Trimming removed 5 bases from V and 5 bases from J; junction bases left unmatched: 18. The germline CDR1 and CDR2 sequences are SGHTA and FQGNSA. This CDR3 is CASSLGQGVVRGRDQPQHF. CDR3 in DNA: TGTGCCAGCAGCCTCGGACAGGGGGTGGTCCGGGGCCGAGATCAGCCCCAGCATTTT.

This clone appeared a single time. The chain combines TRBV30 with TRBJ1-4; 7 nucleotides agree with TRBD1. Germline CDR1 reads GTSNPN; CDR2 reads SVGIG (reference sequence). Trimming at V came to 0 bases and at J to 7 bases, leaving 5 bases not matched to a gene. The CDR3 runs to 14 residues. CDR3 sequence: CAWSVQGILEKLFF. The CDR3 DNA follows: TGTGCCTGGAGTGTACAGGGGATCCTTGAAAAACTGTTTTTT.

The chain joins TRBV7-3 to TRBJ1-1, with D hard to call. Trimming stripped 6 bases from V and 4 bases from J, with 15 bases between. Germline CDR1 and CDR2: SGHTA and FQGTGA. CDR3 length: 14 residues. CDR3: CASSPSGLGTEAFF. CDR3 DNA sequence: TGTGCCAGCAGTCCTAGCGGGCTGGGCACTGAAGCTTTCTTT.

This chain uses TRBV5-1 with TRBJ1-6, with TRBD1 matching 7 bases. The germline V gene has CDR1 SGHRS and CDR2 YFSETQ. The CDR3 covers 14 residues. The V and J ends lost 4 bases and 6 bases, in that order; junction bases with no gene match: 4. Here the CDR3 DNA reads TGCGCCAGCAGCCCCGGGACAGTTAATTCACCCCTCCACTTT. Protein: CASSPGTVNSPLHF.

This chain joins TRBV10-2 and TRBJ1-6, with 7 positions matching TRBD1. After removal of 8 bases from V and 0 bases from J, the junction contained 4 bases not matched to a gene. Germline V gene data show CDR1 as WSHSY and CDR2 as SAAADI. This CDR3 is 15 amino acids long. CDR3 region: CASSTGSSYNSPLHF. CDR3 DNA: TGCGCCAGCTCGACAGGGAGCTCCTATAATTCACCCCTCCACTTT.

This sequence joins TRBV4-1 and TRBJ1-1, with 11 bases matching TRBD1. CDR3 length: 16 amino acids. J was trimmed by 8 bases and V by 2 bases; bases with no gene match: 10. Per germline, CDR1 MGHRA and CDR2 YSYEKL. The CDR3 here is CASSQIHEGTGGEAFF. As DNA, the CDR3 is TGCGCCAGCAGCCAAATTCACGAAGGGACAGGGGGGGAAGCTTTCTTT.

This chain joins TRBV19 and TRBJ2-5; the match to TRBD2 covers 8 bases. The V segment lost 3 bases and the J segment 5 bases; nucleotides outside the gene matches: 14. CDR3 length: 17 amino acids. Per germline, CDR1 LNHDA and CDR2 SQIVND (reference sequence). The CDR3 loop is CASSMGSGDSWKETQYF. In nucleotides, the CDR3 is TGTGCCAGTAGTATGGGTAGCGGGGACTCGTGGAAGGAGACCCAGTACTTC.

This chain uses TRBV20-1 with TRBJ1-6; 7 bases fit TRBD1. With 3 bases clipped from V and 4 bases from J, the junction kept 6 bases outside the gene matches. Germline V lookup: CDR1 DFQATT, CDR2 SNEGSKA (reference sequence). The CDR3 contains 15 residues. CDR3 nucleotides: TGCAGTGCTAGTAGGGGGCTTTCATATAATTCACCCCTCCACTTT. This codes for CSASRGLSYNSPLHF.

This clone is a singleton in its sample. The rearrangement links TRBV5-5 to TRBJ2-7, with a tentative D call TRBD2 (5 bases). Per the germline V gene, CDR1 is SGHKS and CDR2 is YYEKEE (reference sequence). With 0 bases removed from V and 3 bases from J, the gap between germline ends came to 16 bases. This CDR3 has 16 amino acids. The CDR3 loop is CASSLAVLEGRYEQYF. The DNA of the CDR3 is TGTGCCAGCAGCTTGGCCGTGCTCGAGGGCCGCTACGAGCAGTACTTC. The full variable domain, its missing parts supplied by reference TRBV5-5 and TRBJ2-7, is DAGVTQSPTHLIKTRGQQVTLRCSPISGHKSVSWYQQVLGQGPQFIFQYYEKEERGRGNFPDRFSARQFPNYSSELNVNALLLGDSALYLCASSLAVLEGRYEQYFGPGTRLTVT.

CDR3 coding DNA: TGTGCCAGCAAGACAACACAAGTCTACGAGCAGTACTTC. It codes for CASKTTQVYEQYF. The chain recombines TRBV5-6 with TRBJ2-7, with D unresolved. The CDR3 runs 13 residues. The germline CDR1 and CDR2 sequences are SGHDT and YYEEEE. The V end was cut by 6 bases, the J end by 3 bases, with 13 bases between.